This TCR beta chain appears in the sequencing data of a study of CD8 T cells in ankylosing spondylitis. Overall study results and limits: Seven to nine highly homologous variants made up a TCR beta motif, and this motif appeared characteristic of ankylosing spondylitis blood. Previously reported in reactive arthritis synovial fluid and blood were some of the motif variants.

This CDR3 spans 14 amino acids. Germline CDR1 reads SGHTA; CDR2 reads FQGNSA. V gave up 5 bases and J gave up 2 bases, with 10 bases separating them. About this clonotype: Its antigen remains unknown.

TCRdb processed the 5' RACE reads anew with MiXCR; each CDR3 protein has one entry. This table has 670,000 or so distinct CDR3 sequences, over 15% appearing once. The sample consisted of blood, either unsorted or a sorted T cell fraction (not recorded which). The TCR comes from a male donor with ankylosing spondylitis. The chain is built from TRBV7-2 and TRBJ2-4; no clear D gene. CDR3 sequence reads: CASSPSDTKNIQYF. CDR3 in DNA: TGTGCCAGCAGCCCATCCGACACCAAAAACATTCAGTACTTC.